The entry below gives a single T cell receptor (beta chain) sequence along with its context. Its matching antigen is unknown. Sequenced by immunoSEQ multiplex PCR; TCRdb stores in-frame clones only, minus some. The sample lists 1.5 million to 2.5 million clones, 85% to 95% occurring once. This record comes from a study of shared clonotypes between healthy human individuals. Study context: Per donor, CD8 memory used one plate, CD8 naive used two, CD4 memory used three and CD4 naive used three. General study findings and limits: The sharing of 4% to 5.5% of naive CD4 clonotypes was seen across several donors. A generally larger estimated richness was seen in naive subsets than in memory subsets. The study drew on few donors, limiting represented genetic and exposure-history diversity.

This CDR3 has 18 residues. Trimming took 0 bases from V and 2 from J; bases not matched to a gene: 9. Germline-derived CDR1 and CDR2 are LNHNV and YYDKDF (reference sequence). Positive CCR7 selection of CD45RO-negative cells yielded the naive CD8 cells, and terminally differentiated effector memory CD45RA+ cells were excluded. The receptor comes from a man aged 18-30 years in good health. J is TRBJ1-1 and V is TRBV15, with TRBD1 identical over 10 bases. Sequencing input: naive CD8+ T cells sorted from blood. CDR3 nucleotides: TGTGCCACCAGCAGAGACCCCTGGGACAGGGGAGATAACACTGAAGCTTTCTTT. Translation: CATSRDPWDRGDNTEAFF.